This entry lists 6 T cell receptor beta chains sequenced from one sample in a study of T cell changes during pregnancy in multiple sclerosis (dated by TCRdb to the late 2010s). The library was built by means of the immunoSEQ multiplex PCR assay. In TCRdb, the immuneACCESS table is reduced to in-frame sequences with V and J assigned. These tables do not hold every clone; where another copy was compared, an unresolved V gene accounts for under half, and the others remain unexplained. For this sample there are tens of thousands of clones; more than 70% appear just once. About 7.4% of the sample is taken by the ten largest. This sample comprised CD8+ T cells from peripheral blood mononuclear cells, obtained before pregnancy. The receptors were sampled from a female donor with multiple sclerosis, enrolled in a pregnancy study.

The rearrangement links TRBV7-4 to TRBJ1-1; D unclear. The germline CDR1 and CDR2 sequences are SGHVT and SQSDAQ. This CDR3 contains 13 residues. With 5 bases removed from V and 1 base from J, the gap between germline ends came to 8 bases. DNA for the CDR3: TGTGCCAGCAGCCCCGGTGGGAACACTGAAGCTTTCTTT. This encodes CASSPGGNTEAFF.

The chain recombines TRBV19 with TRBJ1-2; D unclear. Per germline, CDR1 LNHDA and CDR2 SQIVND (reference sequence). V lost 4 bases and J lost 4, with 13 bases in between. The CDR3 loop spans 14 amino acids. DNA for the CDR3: TGTGCCAGTAGTAACATTGACGGGATCTATGGCTACACCTTC. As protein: CASSNIDGIYGYTF.

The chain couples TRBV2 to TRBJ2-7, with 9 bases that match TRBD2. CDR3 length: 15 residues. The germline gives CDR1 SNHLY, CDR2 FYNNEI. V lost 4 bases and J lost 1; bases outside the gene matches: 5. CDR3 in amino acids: CASSVLTSGSYEQYF. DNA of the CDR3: TGTGCCAGCAGTGTGTTGACTAGCGGATCCTACGAGCAGTACTTC.

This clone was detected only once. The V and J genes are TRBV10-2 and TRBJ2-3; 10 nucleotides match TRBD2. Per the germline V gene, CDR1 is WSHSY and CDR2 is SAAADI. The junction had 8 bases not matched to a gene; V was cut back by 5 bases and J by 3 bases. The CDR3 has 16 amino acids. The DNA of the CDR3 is TGCGCCAGCAGTCCTTTTCTAGCGGGAGTTACAGATACGCAGTATTTT. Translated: CASSPFLAGVTDTQYF.

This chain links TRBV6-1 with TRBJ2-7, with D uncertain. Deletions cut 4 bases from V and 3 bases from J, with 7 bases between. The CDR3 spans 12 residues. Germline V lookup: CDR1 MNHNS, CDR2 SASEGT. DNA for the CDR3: TGTGCCAGCAGTGCAGGATTCTACGAGCAGTACTTC. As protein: CASSAGFYEQYF.

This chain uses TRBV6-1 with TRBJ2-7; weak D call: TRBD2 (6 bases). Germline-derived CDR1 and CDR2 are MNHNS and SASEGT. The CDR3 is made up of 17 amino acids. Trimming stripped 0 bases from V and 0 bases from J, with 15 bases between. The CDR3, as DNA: TGTGCCAGCAGTGAAGCCCTCCGGGACTCGTACTCCTACGAGCAGTACTTC. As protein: CASSEALRDSYSYEQYF.